The 21 T cell receptor beta chains given below trace back to one sample, sequenced in a study of blood T cell repertoires in COVID-19. The repertoire was sequenced with immunoSEQ multiplex PCR; TCRdb's copy has only in-frame clones and lacks some. The data show about 46,000 clones, with 75% to 90% seen just once and around 32% held by the top ten. The sequencing input was peripheral blood. The receptors shown here come from a woman older than 75 with COVID-19, enrolled during active disease.

For the CDR3, the DNA is TGTGCCAGCAGCCAAGATGGGGGACTCGCGAACACCGGGGAGCTGTTTTTT. Residues: CASSQDGGLANTGELFF. The J gene is TRBJ2-2, the V gene TRBV3-1 (or the pseudogene TRBV3-2), with D perhaps TRBD2 (6 bases). V lost 0 bases, J lost 0 bases, and 11 bases lay in between. Germline assignment: CDR1 LGHDT and CDR2 YNNKEL (reference sequence). This CDR3 spans 17 amino acids.

The chain couples TRBV19 to TRBJ1-1; 11 nucleotides line up with TRBD1. Germline trimming cut 4 bases from V and 0 bases from J; bases unmatched to any gene: 7. The CDR3 has 17 amino acids. Germline V lookup: CDR1 LNHDA, CDR2 SQIVND (reference sequence). The CDR3, as DNA: TGTGCCAGTAGTACGGACAGGGGGCGCGAAATGAACACTGAAGCTTTCTTT. It is translated as CASSTDRGREMNTEAFF.

This clone was recorded only once. The chain is built from TRBV11-2 and TRBJ1-1; a weak D match, TRBD1 (6 bases). Trimming cost V 5 bases and J 5 bases, with 9 bases left between them. This CDR3 contains 12 residues. The germline CDR1 and CDR2 sequences are SGHAT and FQNNGV. The CDR3 nucleotides are TGTGCCAGCAGCCACAGGGCAACTGAAGCTTTCTTT. Protein product: CASSHRATEAFF.

The chain employs TRBV28 and TRBJ2-7; TRBD2 matches at 9 bases. Germline V gene lookup returns CDR1 MDHEN and CDR2 SYDVKM. The CDR3 has 15 residues. After removal of 5 bases from V and 4 bases from J, the junction contained 9 bases not matched to a gene. Here the CDR3 reads CASSPPGLAPYEQYF. DNA for the CDR3: TGTGCCAGCAGTCCTCCGGGACTAGCCCCTTACGAGCAGTACTTC.

The chain has TRBV6-5 and TRBJ1-1; no clear D gene. Looked up from germline, CDR1 is MNHEY and CDR2 is SVGAGI. V was shortened by 6 bases and J by 8 bases, with 13 bases between the two germline ends. This CDR3 region has 12 residues. CDR3 protein: CASSGLGREAFF. The CDR3 bases are TGTGCCAGCAGCGGACTCGGAAGGGAAGCTTTCTTT.

The chain is built from TRBV7-2 and TRBJ1-1; D call uncertain. The germline V and J ends were trimmed by 2 bases and 1 base, with 8 bases remaining between them. Per germline, CDR1 SGHTA and CDR2 FQGNSA. This CDR3 is built from 14 residues. The CDR3 bases are TGTGCCAGCAGCTTAAGCTTTCAGAACACTGAAGCTTTCTTT. Translation: CASSLSFQNTEAFF.

V and J are TRBV4-3 and TRBJ2-4; 10 bases agree with TRBD1. The junction had 3 bases not matched to a gene; V was cut back by 2 bases and J by 8 bases. Germline V lookup: CDR1 LGHNA, CDR2 YSLEER. CDR3 size: 14 residues. The CDR3 DNA follows: TGCGCCAGCAGCCAAAGGACAGGGGGATACATTCAGTACTTC. Its protein is CASSQRTGGYIQYF.

The chain has TRBV5-1 and TRBJ2-5, with 7 positions matching TRBD1. The CDR3 has 13 amino acids. Germline loops: CDR1 SGHRS, CDR2 YFSETQ. J lost 4 bases, V lost 4 bases, and 4 bases had no gene match. As DNA, the CDR3 is TGCGCCAGCAGCGTCAACAGGGGAGAGACCCAGTACTTC. Amino acid sequence: CASSVNRGETQYF.

The rearrangement uses TRBV5-5 and TRBJ2-1; tentative D call: TRBD2 (6 bases). Trimming removed 0 bases from V and 2 bases from J, with 9 bases in between. This CDR3 is 15 amino acids long. The V gene's germline CDR1 is SGHKS and CDR2 YYEKEE (reference sequence). CDR3 sequence reads: CASSLAPGAYNEQFF. Here the CDR3 DNA reads TGTGCCAGCAGCTTGGCCCCGGGGGCCTACAATGAGCAGTTCTTC.

The genes are TRBV7-3 and TRBJ2-7; 14 bases map to TRBD2. CDR3 length: 13 amino acids. With 5 bases clipped from V and 12 bases from J, the junction kept 6 bases outside the gene matches. Germline lookup yields CDR1 SGHTA and CDR2 FQGTGA. The CDR3 reads CASSPGTSGGLYF. The DNA for the CDR3 is TGTGCCAGCAGCCCTGGGACTAGCGGGGGACTGTACTTC.

This clone was seen a few times. The rearrangement uses TRBV19 and TRBJ2-2; 8 nucleotides match TRBD1. The germline gives CDR1 LNHDA, CDR2 SQIVND (reference sequence). The CDR3 length is 15 residues. The V segment lost 6 bases and the J segment 4 bases; nucleotides outside the gene matches: 7. DNA for the CDR3: TGTGCCAGTAGCCACGGACAGGGTAGCACCGGGGAGCTGTTTTTT. Residues: CASSHGQGSTGELFF.

The V gene is TRBV19, the J gene TRBJ2-3; D possibly corresponds to TRBD1 (5 bases). Germline V gives CDR1 LNHDA, CDR2 SQIVND (reference sequence). Trimming cost V 2 bases and J 1 base, with 7 bases left between them. The CDR3 contains 14 residues. The CDR3 sequence: CASSIQGRTDTQYF. CDR3 coding DNA: TGTGCCAGTAGTATACAGGGCCGCACAGATACGCAGTATTTT. The full variable domain, its missing parts supplied by reference TRBV19 and TRBJ2-3, is DGGITQSPKYLFRKEGQNVTLSCEQNLNHDAMYWYRQDPGQGLRLIYYSQIVNDFQKGDIAEGYSVSREKKESFPLTVTSAQKNPTAFYLCASSIQGRTDTQYFGPGTRLTVL.

The chain uses TRBV7-8 and TRBJ2-7, with 7 bases aligning to TRBD2. Per the germline V gene, CDR1 is SGHVS and CDR2 is FQNEAQ. The CDR3 sequence is 16 residues long. V was pared by 1 base and J by 1 base, with 7 bases of the junction left unmatched. The CDR3, as DNA: TGTGCCAGCAGCTTAGGACTAGCTATGGAGTCCTACGAGCAGTACTTC. Translating it yields CASSLGLAMESYEQYF.

The chain carries TRBV5-1 and TRBJ2-5; 7 bases match TRBD2. The V gene's germline CDR1 is SGHRS and CDR2 YFSETQ. V trimming: 3 bases; J trimming: 5 bases; junction bases outside the gene matches: 4. The CDR3 extends over 13 amino acids. The CDR3 is CASSWGGQETQYF. CDR3 sequence (DNA): TGCGCCAGCAGCTGGGGGGGTCAGGAGACCCAGTACTTC.

The genes are TRBV11-2 and TRBJ1-1; D not resolved. Trimming left V 2 bases short and J 0 bases short, with 10 bases between. The CDR3 has 15 residues. Germline V gene data show CDR1 as SGHAT and CDR2 as FQNNGV. The CDR3 DNA follows: TGTGCCAGCAGCTTATCATCAGTTATGAACACTGAAGCTTTCTTT. Amino acid sequence: CASSLSSVMNTEAFF.

As concerns this clone: The junction differs from germline at one of its ends, possibly a read error. The chain links TRBV11-2 to TRBJ2-7; no clear D. There are 12 residues in the CDR3. The germline gives CDR1 SGHAT, CDR2 FQNNGV. The CDR3 DNA sequence: TGTGCCAGCAGCTTAGGGAATCTTCCTTCGACTTTC. Protein product: CASSLGNLPSTF.

The chain joins TRBV6-2 or TRBV6-3 to TRBJ1-1; 7 nucleotides agree with TRBD1. There are 13 residues in the CDR3. Germline V gene lookup returns CDR1 MNHEY and CDR2 SVGEGT. Germline trimming cut 6 bases from V and 4 bases from J; bases unmatched to any gene: 5. The CDR3 sequence is CASSRQGGTEAFF. In nucleotides, the CDR3 is TGTGCCAGCAGCCGTCAGGGGGGCACTGAAGCTTTCTTT.

This sequence joins TRBV4-2 and TRBJ2-6; 13 nucleotides line up with TRBD2. The germline CDR1 and CDR2 sequences are LGHNA and YNFKEQ. This CDR3 spans 19 amino acids. Losses at the gene ends were 1 base for V and 3 bases for J; bases not matched to a gene: 6. The CDR3 spells CASSQAYGLAGVGANVLTF. CDR3 DNA sequence: TGTGCCAGCAGCCAAGCGTATGGACTAGCGGGAGTTGGGGCCAACGTCCTGACTTTC.

The gene calls are TRBV5-1 and TRBJ2-2; D gene uncertain. With 6 bases removed from V and 2 bases from J, the gap between germline ends came to 11 bases. This CDR3 is 14 amino acids long. Germline V CDR1 and CDR2: SGHRS, YFSETQ. The CDR3 coding sequence is TGCGCCAGCAACACCGACACCAACACCGGGGAGCTGTTTTTT. It specifies CASNTDTNTGELFF.

The table lists this clone with a few counts. J is TRBJ2-1 and V is TRBV7-8, with 7 bases aligning to TRBD1. This CDR3 comprises 16 residues. The V gene's germline CDR1 is SGHVS and CDR2 FQNEAQ. V was pared by 5 bases and J by 5 bases, with 12 bases of the junction left unmatched. Here the CDR3 DNA reads TGTGCCAGCAGCACATTACCGGGACAGCCTCACAATGAGCAGTTCTTC. This translates into CASSTLPGQPHNEQFF.

This chain connects TRBV28 to TRBJ2-5, with TRBD1 matching 8 bases. V lost 4 bases and J lost 10; bases outside the gene matches: 17. In germline, CDR1 is MDHEN, CDR2 SYDVKM. The CDR3 sequence is 16 residues long. CDR3 in amino acids: CASSSQTGEDGADQYF. The CDR3 DNA reads as TGTGCCAGCAGTTCGCAGACAGGGGAGGATGGAGCGGACCAGTACTTC.